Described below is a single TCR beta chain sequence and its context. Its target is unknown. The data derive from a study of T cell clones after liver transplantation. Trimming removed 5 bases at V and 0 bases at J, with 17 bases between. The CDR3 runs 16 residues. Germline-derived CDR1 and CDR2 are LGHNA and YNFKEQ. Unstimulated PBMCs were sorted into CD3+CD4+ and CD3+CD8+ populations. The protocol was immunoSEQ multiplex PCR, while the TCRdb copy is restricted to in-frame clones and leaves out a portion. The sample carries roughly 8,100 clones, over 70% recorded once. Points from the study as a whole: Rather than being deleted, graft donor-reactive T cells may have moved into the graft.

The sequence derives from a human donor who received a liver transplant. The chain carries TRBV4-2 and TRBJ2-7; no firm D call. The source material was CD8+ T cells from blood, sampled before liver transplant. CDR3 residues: CASSDEPSITSYEQYF. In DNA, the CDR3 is TGTGCCAGCAGCGATGAGCCAAGTATCACCTCCTACGAGCAGTACTTC.